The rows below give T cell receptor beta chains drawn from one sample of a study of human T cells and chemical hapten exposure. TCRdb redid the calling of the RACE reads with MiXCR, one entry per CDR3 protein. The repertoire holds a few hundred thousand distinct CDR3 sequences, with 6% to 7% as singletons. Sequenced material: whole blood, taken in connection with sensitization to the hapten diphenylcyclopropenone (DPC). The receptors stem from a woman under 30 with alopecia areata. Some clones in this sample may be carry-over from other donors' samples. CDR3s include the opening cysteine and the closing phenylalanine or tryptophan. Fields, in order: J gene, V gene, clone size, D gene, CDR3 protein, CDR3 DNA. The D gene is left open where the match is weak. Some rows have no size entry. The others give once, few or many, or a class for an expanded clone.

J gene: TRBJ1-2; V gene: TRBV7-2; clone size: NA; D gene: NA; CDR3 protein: CASSLYGNGYTF; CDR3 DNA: TGTGCCAGCAGCTTGTATGGGAATGGCTACACCTTC
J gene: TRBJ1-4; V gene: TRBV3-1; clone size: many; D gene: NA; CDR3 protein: CASSHGNEKLFF; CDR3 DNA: TGTGCCAGCAGCCACGGCAATGAAAAACTGTTTTTT
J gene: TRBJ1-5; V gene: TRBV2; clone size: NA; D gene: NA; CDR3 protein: CASSERAADQPQHF; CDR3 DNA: TGTGCCAGCAGTGAGCGGGCAGCCGATCAGCCCCAGCATTTT
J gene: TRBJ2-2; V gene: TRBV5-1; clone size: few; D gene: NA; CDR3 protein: CASRTTALTGELFF; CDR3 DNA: TGCGCCAGCCGTACTACAGCCCTAACCGGGGAGCTGTTTTTT
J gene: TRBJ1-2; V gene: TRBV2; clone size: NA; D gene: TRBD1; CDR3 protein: CASQVTGDSRYGYTF; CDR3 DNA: TGTGCCAGCCAAGTAACAGGGGACTCCCGCTATGGCTACACCTTC
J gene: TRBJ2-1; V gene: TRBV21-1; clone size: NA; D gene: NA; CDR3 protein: CASSSSPKRGPLSSYNEQFF; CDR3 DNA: TGTGCCAGCAGCTCTTCACCTAAGCGGGGGCCCTTAAGCTCCTACAATGAGCAGTTCTTC
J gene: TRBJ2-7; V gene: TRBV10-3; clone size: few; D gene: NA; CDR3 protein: CAISDGRNSYEQYF; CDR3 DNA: TGTGCCATCAGTGACGGACGAAACTCCTACGAGCAGTACTTC
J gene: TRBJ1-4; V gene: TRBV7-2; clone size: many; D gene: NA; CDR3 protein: CASSFQGSNEKLFF; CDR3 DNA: TGTGCCAGCAGCTTCCAGGGGTCTAATGAAAAACTGTTTTTT
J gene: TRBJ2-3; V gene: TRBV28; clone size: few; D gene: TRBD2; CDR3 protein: CASSLTSGSITDTQYF; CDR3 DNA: TGTGCCAGCAGTTTGACTAGCGGGTCCATCACAGATACGCAGTATTTT
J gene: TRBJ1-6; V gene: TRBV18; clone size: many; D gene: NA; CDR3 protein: CASSLAGTYNSPLHF; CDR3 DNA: TGTGCCAGCTCACTCGCCGGGACATACAATTCACCCCTCCACTTT
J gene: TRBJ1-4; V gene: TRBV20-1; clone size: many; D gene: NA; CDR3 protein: CSAIGLGATNEKLFF; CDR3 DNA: TGCAGTGCTATAGGCCTCGGTGCAACTAATGAAAAACTGTTTTTT
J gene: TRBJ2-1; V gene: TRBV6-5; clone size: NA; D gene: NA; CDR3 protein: CASSIGRGRQFF; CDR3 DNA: TGTGCCAGCAGTATCGGCAGGGGCCGGCAGTTCTTC
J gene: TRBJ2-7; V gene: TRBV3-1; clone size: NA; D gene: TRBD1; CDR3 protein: CASSQDLRTGGYEQYF; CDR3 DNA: TGTGCCAGCAGCCAAGATTTGCGGACAGGGGGCTACGAGCAGTACTTC
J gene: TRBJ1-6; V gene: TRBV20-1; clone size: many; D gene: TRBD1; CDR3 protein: CSAKATGGNSPLHF; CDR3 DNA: TGCAGTGCTAAAGCCACAGGGGGTAATTCACCCCTCCACTTT
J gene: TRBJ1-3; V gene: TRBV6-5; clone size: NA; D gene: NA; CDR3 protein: CASSLNLGNTIYF; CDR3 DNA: TGTGCCAGCAGTTTGAATCTTGGAAACACCATATATTTT
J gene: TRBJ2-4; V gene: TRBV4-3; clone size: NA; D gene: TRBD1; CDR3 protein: CASSQEARGKAKNIQYF; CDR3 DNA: TGCGCCAGCAGCCAAGAAGCCAGGGGGAAGGCCAAAAACATTCAGTACTTC
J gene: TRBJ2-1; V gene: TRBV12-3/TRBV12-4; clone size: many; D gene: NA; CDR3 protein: CASSPLAREQFF; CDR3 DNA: TGTGCCAGCAGTCCCCTTGCGAGGGAGCAGTTCTTC
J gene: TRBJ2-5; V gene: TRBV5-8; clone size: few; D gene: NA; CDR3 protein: CASRMGGRDQETQYF; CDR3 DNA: TGTGCCAGCAGGATGGGCGGACGGGACCAAGAGACCCAGTACTTC
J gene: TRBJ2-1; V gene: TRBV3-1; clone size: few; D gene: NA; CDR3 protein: CASSQSGGSYNEQFF; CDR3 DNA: TGTGCCAGCAGCCAAAGCGGAGGCTCCTACAATGAGCAGTTCTTC
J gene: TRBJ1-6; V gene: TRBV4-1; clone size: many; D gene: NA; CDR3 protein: CASSQDPGLGTPLHF; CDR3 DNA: TGCGCCAGCAGCCAAGATCCAGGGTTGGGAACACCCCTCCACTTT
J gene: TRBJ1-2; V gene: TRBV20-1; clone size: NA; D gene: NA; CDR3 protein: CSARVISPPYGYTF; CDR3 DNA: TGCAGTGCTAGAGTTATCAGCCCTCCCTATGGCTACACCTTC
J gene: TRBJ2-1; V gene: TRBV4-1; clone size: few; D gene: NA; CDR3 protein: CASSPGAQSSYNEQFF; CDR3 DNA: TGCGCCAGCAGCCCTGGAGCTCAGAGCTCCTACAATGAGCAGTTCTTC
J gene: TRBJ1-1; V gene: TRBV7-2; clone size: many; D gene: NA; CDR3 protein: CASSLDSVDAWRQAFF; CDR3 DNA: TGTGCCAGCAGCTTAGATAGCGTCGACGCCTGGCGCCAAGCTTTCTTT
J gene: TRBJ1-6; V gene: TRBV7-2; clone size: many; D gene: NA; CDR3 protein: CASSPSRVKNGSPLHF; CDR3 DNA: TGTGCCAGCAGCCCTTCCAGGGTGAAAAACGGTTCACCCCTCCACTTT
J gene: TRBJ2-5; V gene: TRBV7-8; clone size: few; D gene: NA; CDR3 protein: CASSPEGGGLQETQYF; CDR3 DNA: TGTGCCAGCAGCCCAGAGGGGGGGGGCCTTCAAGAGACCCAGTACTTC
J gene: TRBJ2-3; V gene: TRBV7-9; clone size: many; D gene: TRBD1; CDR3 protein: CASSSTGTGVSDTQYF; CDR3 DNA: TGTGCCAGCAGCTCGACCGGGACAGGGGTGTCCGATACGCAGTATTTT
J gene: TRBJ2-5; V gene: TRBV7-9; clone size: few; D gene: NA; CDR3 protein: CASSAAGAETQYF; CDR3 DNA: TGTGCCAGCAGCGCCGCAGGCGCGGAGACCCAGTACTTC
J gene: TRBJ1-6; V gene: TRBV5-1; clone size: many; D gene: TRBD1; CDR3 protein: CASSLGTGTYNSPLHF; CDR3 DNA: TGCGCCAGCAGCTTGGGGACAGGGACGTATAATTCACCCCTCCACTTT
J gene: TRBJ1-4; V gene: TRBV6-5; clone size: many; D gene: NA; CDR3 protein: CASSYGQGIRKLFF; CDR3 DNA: TGTGCCAGCAGTTACGGGCAGGGAATTCGGAAACTGTTTTTT
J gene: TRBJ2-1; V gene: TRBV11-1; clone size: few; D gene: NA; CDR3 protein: CASSLDRGGFAYNEQFF; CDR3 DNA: TGTGCCAGCAGCTTAGACAGGGGAGGCTTTGCCTACAATGAGCAGTTCTTC
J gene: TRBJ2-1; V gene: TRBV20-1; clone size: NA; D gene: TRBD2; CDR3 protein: CSALTTSGGMFEQFF; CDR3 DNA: TGCAGTGCCCTCACGACTAGCGGGGGTATGTTTGAGCAGTTCTTC
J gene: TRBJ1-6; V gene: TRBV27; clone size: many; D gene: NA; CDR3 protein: CASSLLRGSLHF; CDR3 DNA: TGTGCCAGCAGTCTCCTGCGTGGATCCCTCCACTTT
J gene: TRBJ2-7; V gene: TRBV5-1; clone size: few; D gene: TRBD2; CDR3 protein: CASSPGTSFNEQYF; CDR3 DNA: TGCGCCAGCAGCCCTGGGACTAGCTTTAACGAGCAGTACTTC
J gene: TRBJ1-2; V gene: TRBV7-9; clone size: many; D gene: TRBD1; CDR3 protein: CASSTHLSTGGAWYGYTF; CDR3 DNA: TGTGCCAGCAGCACGCACCTTTCTACAGGGGGCGCTTGGTATGGCTACACCTTC
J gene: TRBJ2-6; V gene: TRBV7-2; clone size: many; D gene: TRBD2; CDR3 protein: CASSLIRGGGFTGANVLTF; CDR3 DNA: TGTGCCAGCAGCTTAATACGGGGCGGGGGTTTCACTGGGGCCAACGTCCTGACTTTC
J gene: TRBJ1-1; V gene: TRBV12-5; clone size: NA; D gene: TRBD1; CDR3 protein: CASGWTGLSEAFF; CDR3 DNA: TGTGCTAGTGGCTGGACAGGGTTATCTGAAGCTTTCTTT
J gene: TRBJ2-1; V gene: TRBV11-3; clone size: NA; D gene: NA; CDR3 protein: CASSLDPDGDGQQFF; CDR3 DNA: TGTGCCAGCAGCTTAGATCCAGATGGAGACGGGCAGCAGTTCTTC
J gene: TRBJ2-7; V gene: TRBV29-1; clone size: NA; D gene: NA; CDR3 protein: CSVPGPREQYF; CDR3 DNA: TGCAGCGTTCCGGGGCCGAGGGAGCAGTACTTC